This is a list of T cell receptor beta chains from one sample in a study of control samples from healthy donors and cancer patients. Sequencing used immunoSEQ multiplex PCR; TCRdb keeps in-frame clones, though not all of them. Of around 170,000 clones listed, roughly 88% are singletons. What was sequenced was blood. The receptors originated from a woman in her 30s in good health. The CDR3 runs from the conserved cysteine through the conserved F or W. D genes are given only for firm matches. Not all rows give a size; the values are once, few, many and, for expanded clones, a class.

clone size,V gene,J gene,D gene,CDR3 DNA,CDR3 protein
.,TRBV7-9,TRBJ2-1,.,TGTGCCAGCAGCCGCCCCCTGGGGACCTACAATGAGCAGTTCTTC,CASSRPLGTYNEQFF
.,TRBV5-1,TRBJ2-5,.,TGCGCCAGCAGCTTGGGAAGGCAAGAGACCCAGTACTTC,CASSLGRQETQYF
.,TRBV5-6,TRBJ1-5,.,TGTGCCAGCAACACAAGGGATCAGCCCCAGCATTTT,CASNTRDQPQHF
.,TRBV9,TRBJ1-6,.,TGTGCCAGCAGCGGAGACAGATCCAATAATTCACCCCTCCACTTT,CASSGDRSNNSPLHF
.,TRBV5-1,TRBJ1-1,.,TGCGCCAGCAGCGACGGGATTCTGAACACTGAAGCTTTCTTT,CASSDGILNTEAFF
.,TRBV28,TRBJ2-1,.,TGTGCCACCCGAAGGGGGGCCTACAATGAGCAGTTCTTC,CATRRGAYNEQFF
.,TRBV6-6,TRBJ1-2,.,TGTGCCAGCACTCCCCGCGGGAGGGGCGAGTATGGCTACACCTTC,CASTPRGRGEYGYTF
.,TRBV10-3,TRBJ2-1,.,TGTGCCATCAGTGATATGAGCTCCTACAATGAGCAGTTCTTC,CAISDMSSYNEQFF
.,TRBV20-1,TRBJ2-1,TRBD2,TGCAGTGCTAGTGGTCGGACTAGCGGGAGTAATGAGCAGTTCTTC,CSASGRTSGSNEQFF
once,TRBV18,TRBJ2-1,.,TGTGCCAGCTCTCCAACCGGGACGAATGAGCAGTTCTTC,CASSPTGTNEQFF
.,TRBV30,TRBJ1-5,.,TGTGCCTGGAGTAAACTTCAAGGGCCCCAGCATTTT,CAWSKLQGPQHF
.,TRBV4-1,TRBJ2-7,.,TGCGCCAGCAGCCTCGGACAAGGGGGCGAGCAGTACTTC,CASSLGQGGEQYF
once,TRBV4-1,TRBJ2-2,.,TGCGCCAGCAGCCAAGTCTACGGAGGCCCCTCGGGTACCGGGGAGCTGTTTTTT,CASSQVYGGPSGTGELFF
.,TRBV3-1/TRBV3-2,TRBJ1-1,TRBD1,TGTGCCAGCAGCCGGCCAGGGGGGAGCACTGAAGCTTTCTTT,CASSRPGGSTEAFF
.,TRBV3-1/TRBV3-2,TRBJ1-2,.,TGTGCCAGCAGCCAAGAGGATACAGGGAACTATGGCTACACCTTC,CASSQEDTGNYGYTF
.,TRBV5-1,TRBJ1-2,.,TGCGCCAGCAGCTTAGGGTACGGTAACTATGGCTACACCTTC,CASSLGYGNYGYTF
.,TRBV28,TRBJ1-4,.,TGTGCCAGCAGTTTATCTCAGGGACATGAAAAACTGTTTTTT,CASSLSQGHEKLFF
.,TRBV12-3/TRBV12-4,TRBJ2-5,.,TGTGCCAGCAGTCGGGGAGGAGAGACCCAGTACTTC,CASSRGGETQYF
.,TRBV5-1,TRBJ2-1,TRBD1,TGCGCCAGCAGCTTGGAGCCGGGACAGGGAAGAACAGGAAGGCAGTTCTTC,CASSLEPGQGRTGRQFF
.,TRBV5-5,TRBJ1-3,.,TGTGCCAGCAGCTCATCGGGGGCTTCAGGAAACACCATATATTTT,CASSSSGASGNTIYF
few,TRBV5-4,TRBJ2-5,TRBD2,TGTGCCAGCAGCCAGGGACTAGCGGGGGGGCAGGGGACCCAGTACTTC,CASSQGLAGGQGTQYF
once,TRBV19,TRBJ2-1,.,TGTGCCAGTAGTCCCCAAATCGGGGCGGATGAGCAGTTCTTC,CASSPQIGADEQFF
.,TRBV19,TRBJ2-2,.,TGTGCCAGTAGTAGCCGGGACAATGGGGCCGGGGAGCTGTTTTTT,CASSSRDNGAGELFF
.,TRBV6-2/TRBV6-3,TRBJ2-5,TRBD2,TGTGCCAGCAGTTCGGGGGACCGGACTAGCGTAGGGACCCAGTACTTC,CASSSGDRTSVGTQYF
few,TRBV7-2,TRBJ2-5,.,TGTGCCAGCAGCTTACTCGGCAGATATTCCCAAGAGACCCAGTACTTC,CASSLLGRYSQETQYF
.,TRBV19,TRBJ1-3,.,TGTGCCAGCACCCTGAGGGATCGAAACACCATATATTTT,CASTLRDRNTIYF
.,TRBV30,TRBJ1-5,TRBD1,TGTGCCTGGAGTACAGGGGTTGTCAATCAGCCCCAGCATTTT,CAWSTGVVNQPQHF
.,TRBV30,TRBJ1-1,.,TGTGCCGGCACTATGAACACTGAAGCTTTCTTT,CAGTMNTEAFF
.,TRBV28,TRBJ2-7,TRBD2,TGTGCCAGCAGCGAACAGGGACTAGCCAACGAGCAGTACTTC,CASSEQGLANEQYF
.,TRBV28,TRBJ2-2,.,TGTGCCAGCAGCCCCGCAGGGAAGGCCGGGGAGCTGTTTTTT,CASSPAGKAGELFF
.,TRBV11-3,TRBJ1-6,.,TGTGCCAGCAGCTTAGGCACGGTGGGATCACCCCTCCACTTT,CASSLGTVGSPLHF
.,TRBV19,TRBJ2-5,.,TGTGCCAGTAGTCCGAAAAGGGGAGAGACCCAGTACTTC,CASSPKRGETQYF
.,TRBV9,TRBJ2-5,.,TGTGCCAGCAGCGTAGATCAGGCGGAAGAGACCCAGTACTTC,CASSVDQAEETQYF
.,TRBV18,TRBJ2-5,TRBD1,TGTGCCAGCTCGTTGGGACAGGGAGAGACCCAGTACTTC,CASSLGQGETQYF
.,TRBV2,TRBJ1-1,TRBD1,TGTGCCAGCAGGCCCGACAGGGGCCCAAGCCCTGAAGCTTTCTTT,CASRPDRGPSPEAFF
.,TRBV14,TRBJ1-5,.,TGTGCCAGCAGCCAACAGGGGCGAGGGAATCAGCCCCAGCATTTT,CASSQQGRGNQPQHF
.,TRBV4-2,TRBJ2-3,TRBD2,TGTGCCAGCAGCCAAGAACTAGCGGGGACGGCAGATACGCAGTATTTT,CASSQELAGTADTQYF
.,TRBV10-3,TRBJ2-7,.,TGTGCCATCAGTGAGTCGGAGGGCGTATGGGAGCAGTACTTC,CAISESEGVWEQYF
.,TRBV27,TRBJ2-1,.,TGTGCCAGCAGTCGCCCGCCTAGGAAGCAGTTCTTC,CASSRPPRKQFF
.,TRBV6-5,TRBJ2-5,.,TGTGCCAGCAGTTACGGCACTAGACAAGAGACCCAGTACTTC,CASSYGTRQETQYF
.,TRBV15,TRBJ1-2,TRBD1,TGTGCCACCAGCAGCCGGACAGGGGGAATAGGGGGCTACACCTTC,CATSSRTGGIGGYTF
.,TRBV7-8,TRBJ2-5,.,TGTGCCAGCAGCTTGGTCTCAGAGACCCAGTACTTC,CASSLVSETQYF
once,TRBV2,TRBJ2-1,TRBD1,TGTGCCAGCAGTAGACAGGGGGCAATGGGGTCCTACAATGAGCAGTTCTTC,CASSRQGAMGSYNEQFF
.,TRBV5-4,TRBJ2-5,TRBD2,TGTGCCAGCATGCCTGATCGTGGACTAGTATCTGAGACCCAGTACTTC,CASMPDRGLVSETQYF
.,TRBV4-1,TRBJ2-3,TRBD2,TGCGCCAGCAGCCAAGTCCTAGCGGGATTCGATACGCAGTATTTT,CASSQVLAGFDTQYF
.,TRBV28,TRBJ1-3,.,TGTGCCAGCCACTCAAGGTCGGTGCGGACCATATATTTT,CASHSRSVRTIYF
.,TRBV19,TRBJ1-2,.,TGTGCCAGTAGTATAGGGGGTTCTAACTATGGCTACACCTTC,CASSIGGSNYGYTF
once,TRBV28,TRBJ2-1,TRBD2,TGTGCCAGCAGTTACCCGGGACTAGCGGGAGAGAGAGGGGATGAGCAGTTCTTC,CASSYPGLAGERGDEQFF
.,TRBV2,TRBJ2-1,.,TGTGCCAGCAGCCCGGGGGGGACAGCCTACAATGAGCAGTTCTTC,CASSPGGTAYNEQFF
.,TRBV24-1,TRBJ1-6,.,TGTGCCACCGCCCGGACCCTCCACTTT,CATARTLHF
once,TRBV2,TRBJ2-3,TRBD1,TGTGCCAGCACCGTCCCGGGACAGGGATCCCCAGCAGATACGCAGTATTTT,CASTVPGQGSPADTQYF
.,TRBV25-1,TRBJ2-7,.,TGTGCCAGCAGTGAGGGTGTTTTGGAGCAGTACTTC,CASSEGVLEQYF
once,TRBV2,TRBJ2-6,.,TGTGCCAGCAGTGAACAGGGACAATCTGGGGCCAACGTCCTGACTTTC,CASSEQGQSGANVLTF
once,TRBV11-1,TRBJ2-3,TRBD1,TGTGCCAGCAGCTCCCCGACAGGGCCAGATACGCAGTATTTT,CASSSPTGPDTQYF
.,TRBV19,TRBJ1-6,TRBD1,TGTGCCAGTAAGGACCAGGGGGCTGGAAATTCACCCCTCCACTTT,CASKDQGAGNSPLHF
.,TRBV7-2,TRBJ2-5,.,TGTGCCAGCAGCCCACGACCGGGACGGGAAGAGACCCAGTACTTC,CASSPRPGREETQYF
.,TRBV3-1/TRBV3-2,TRBJ2-5,.,TGTGCCAGCAGCCAACAGGCGGGAGAGACCCAGTACTTC,CASSQQAGETQYF
.,TRBV24-1,TRBJ2-3,.,TGTGCCACCAGTAAACTGGGCACAGATACGCAGTATTTT,CATSKLGTDTQYF
few,TRBV3-1/TRBV3-2,TRBJ2-7,.,TGTGCCAGCAGCCCTGTAGGGGAGTGGGAGCAGTACTTC,CASSPVGEWEQYF
.,TRBV23-1,TRBJ1-1,.,TGCGCCAGCAGTCTAGGACAGCCTATGAACACTGAAGCTTTCTTT,CASSLGQPMNTEAFF